The 9 T cell receptor beta chains below all came from one sample that was sequenced in a study of CD8 T cell repertoires and HIV-1 epitope variants. Some clones are missing from TCRdb's copy, which holds only in-frame ones; the method was immunoSEQ multiplex PCR. The table records some 1,700 clones, 70% to 85% of them present only once. Their antigens remain unidentified. The sequencing input was cultured CD8+ T cells derived from PBMCs. These receptors all stem from a male donor with HIV.

This chain joins TRBV28 and TRBJ2-7; D may correspond to TRBD1 or TRBD2 (5 bases each). Trimming pared 4 bases from V and 6 bases from J, leaving 19 bases between. The germline CDR1 and CDR2 sequences are MDHEN and SYDVKM. The CDR3 contains 15 residues. In DNA, the CDR3 is TGTGCCAGCAGTTCCCCGGGACCTTTAGGGGTCGAGCAGTACTTC. It codes for CASSSPGPLGVEQYF.

The chain is built from TRBV14 and TRBJ2-7; D is unclear. The V end was cut by 1 base, the J end by 2 bases, with 9 bases between. The germline gives CDR1 SGHDN, CDR2 FVKESK. This CDR3 contains 14 residues. The CDR3 coding sequence is TGTGCCAGCAGCCAAGGTCCCATTCCCTACGAGCAGTACTTC. Protein sequence: CASSQGPIPYEQYF. Full variable domain (missing parts from reference TRBV14 and TRBJ2-7): EAGVTQFPSHSVIEKGQTVTLRCDPISGHDNLYWYRRVMGKEIKFLLHFVKESKQDESGMPNNRFLAERTGGTYSTLKVQPAELEDSGVYFCASSQGPIPYEQYFGPGTRLTVT.

J is TRBJ2-7 and V is TRBV2; 10 bases are a match to TRBD2. This CDR3 spans 13 amino acids. V trimming: 5 bases; J trimming: 6 bases; junction bases outside the gene matches: 4. The germline CDR1 and CDR2 sequences are SNHLY and FYNNEI. The CDR3 loop reads CASSLAGVPEQYF. The CDR3 DNA reads TGTGCCAGCAGTCTAGCGGGAGTCCCCGAGCAGTACTTC.

CDR3 sequence reads: CASSEGGPYNEQFF. Written as DNA, the CDR3 is TGTGCCAGTAGTGAAGGGGGCCCCTACAATGAGCAGTTCTTC. J is TRBJ2-1 and V is TRBV19; TRBD1 aligns across 7 bases. Germline CDR1 is LNHDA and CDR2 is SQIVND (reference sequence). With V trimmed by 5 bases and J by 2 bases, 3 bases remained unmatched. This CDR3 contains 14 residues.

V usage is TRBV9 and J usage is TRBJ2-1; 11 nucleotides agree with TRBD2. Germline V lookup: CDR1 SGDLS, CDR2 YYNGEE. The junction had 7 bases not matched to a gene; V was cut back by 4 bases and J by 7 bases. This CDR3 comprises 15 residues. CDR3 region: CASSPTSGSGNEQFF. For the CDR3, the DNA is TGTGCCAGCAGCCCCACTAGCGGGAGTGGAAATGAGCAGTTCTTC.

About this clone: The junction departs from germline at one end; a sequencing error may be responsible. The J gene is TRBJ2-3, the V gene TRBV5-1; 7 nucleotides agree with TRBD2. This CDR3 has 16 residues. Germline loops: CDR1 SGHRS, CDR2 YFSETQ. CDR3 sequence reads: CASGLGEGPGADTQYF. The DNA for the CDR3 is TGCGCCAGCGGCTTAGGGGAGGGCCCTGGGGCAGATACGCAGTATTTT.

This clone was detected a few times. The chain has TRBV19 and TRBJ2-7, with TRBD2 identical over 10 bases. The trim removed 5 bases at V and 1 base at J, leaving 17 bases unmatched. Germline V gene lookup returns CDR1 LNHDA and CDR2 SQIVND (reference sequence). This CDR3 contains 19 residues. The CDR3 reads CASSPPSGGHLFNSYEQYF. DNA for the CDR3: TGTGCCAGTAGTCCTCCTAGCGGGGGCCATCTCTTTAATTCCTACGAGCAGTACTTC.

This chain connects TRBV27 to TRBJ2-2; maybe TRBD1 (6 bases). The CDR3 consists of 14 residues. Trimming took 5 bases from V and 1 from J, leaving 8 bases between them. Germline V gene sequence: CDR1 MNHEY, CDR2 SMNVEV (reference sequence). In DNA, the CDR3 is TGTGCCAGCAGTCCAGGGGTGAACACCGGGGAGCTGTTTTTT. Amino acids: CASSPGVNTGELFF.

This rearrangement joins TRBV7-9 to TRBJ2-1; D is tentatively TRBD1 or TRBD2 (6 bases each). CDR3 length: 11 amino acids. V lost 8 bases to trimming and J lost 9 bases, with 11 bases between them. Germline V gene data show CDR1 as SEHNR and CDR2 as FQNEAQ (reference sequence). CDR3: CASLQGGEQFF. For the CDR3, the DNA is TGTGCCAGCTTACAGGGAGGTGAGCAGTTCTTC. The whole variable domain, filled in from reference TRBV7-9 and TRBJ2-1, reads DTGVSQNPRHKITKRGQNVTFRCDPISEHNRLYWYRQTLGQGPEFLTYFQNEAQLEKSRLLSDRFSAERPKGSFSTLEIQRTEQGDSAMYLCASLQGGEQFFGPGTRLTVL.